The clone carrying this TCR beta chain was seen a few times. These data belong to a study of type 1 regulatory T cells. Study details: T-allo10 is an in vitro-generated, Tr1-enriched CD4 T cell product specific for alloantigen.

TCRdb re-derived calls from the reads in MiXCR, one entry per CDR3 protein. The table includes approximately 100,000 distinct CDR3 sequences, roughly 30% detected once. The sequencing sample was made of CD4+ T cells, either the whole sample or a sorted fraction (not recorded which). The receptor's source is a human donor in good health.

CDR3 in amino acids: CSARAPLGSTHSTDTQYF. The CDR3 DNA reads TGCAGTGCTAGAGCGCCCCTCGGTTCGACCCATAGCACAGATACGCAGTATTTT. This chain links TRBV20-1 with TRBJ2-3; no clear D. The CDR3 is made up of 18 amino acids. Per the germline V gene, CDR1 is DFQATT and CDR2 is SNEGSKA (reference sequence). The V end was cut by 1 base, the J end by 0 bases, with 20 bases between.